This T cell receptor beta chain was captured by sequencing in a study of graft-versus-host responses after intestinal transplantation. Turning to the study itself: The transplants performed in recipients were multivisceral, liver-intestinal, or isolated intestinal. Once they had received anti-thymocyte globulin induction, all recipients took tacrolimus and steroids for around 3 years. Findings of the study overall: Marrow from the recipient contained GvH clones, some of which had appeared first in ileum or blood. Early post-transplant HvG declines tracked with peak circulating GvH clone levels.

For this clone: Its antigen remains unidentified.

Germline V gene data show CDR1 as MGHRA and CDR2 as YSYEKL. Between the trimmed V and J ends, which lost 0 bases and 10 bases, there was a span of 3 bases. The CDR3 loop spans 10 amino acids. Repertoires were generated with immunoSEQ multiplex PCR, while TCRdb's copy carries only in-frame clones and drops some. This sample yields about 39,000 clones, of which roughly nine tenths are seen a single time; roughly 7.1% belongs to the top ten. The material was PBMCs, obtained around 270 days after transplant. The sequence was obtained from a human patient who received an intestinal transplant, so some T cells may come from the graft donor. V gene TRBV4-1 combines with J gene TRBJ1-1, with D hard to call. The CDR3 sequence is CASSQDRAFF. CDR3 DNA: TGCGCCAGCAGCCAAGATCGAGCTTTCTTT.